This TCR beta chain was recovered during a study of T cell changes during pregnancy in multiple sclerosis. Libraries were prepared by immunoSEQ multiplex PCR; TCRdb keeps only in-frame clonotypes and omits some of them. The sample consists of approximately 97,000 clones, around nine tenths of them appearing once. Germline V gene data show CDR1 as MGHRA and CDR2 as YSYEKL. The CDR3 is 14 amino acids. V lost 6 bases, J lost 5 bases, and 11 bases lay in between. The input for sequencing was peripheral blood, taken in the second trimester of pregnancy. This chain uses TRBV4-1 with TRBJ1-6; perhaps TRBD1 as D (6 bases). This sequence was found in a female donor in good health, enrolled as a control in a pregnancy study. The CDR3 DNA sequence: TGCGCCAGCAGGAACAGGGTTGATAATTCACCCCTCCACTTT. This gives the protein CASRNRVDNSPLHF.